These T cell receptor beta chains were read from a single sample in a study of blood T cell repertoires in COVID-19. Profiling relied on immunoSEQ multiplex PCR, and the TCRdb table lists in-frame clones only, not all of them. The repertoire consists of 120,000 or so clones, with around 90% occurring once and the leading ten covering 6.5% to 8.5%. Input material: peripheral blood. The origin of the receptors is a human donor in a cohort sampled during active COVID-19. Both conserved end residues are part of each CDR3. A D gene is named only where the DNA matches it firmly. Rows give clone size only sometimes, using once, few, many, or a class for an expanded clone.

D: TRBD1; V: TRBV5-1; J: TRBJ1-2; size: -; CDR3: CASSRREGGDGYTF; DNA: TGCGCCAGCAGCCGTCGAGAAGGGGGCGACGGCTACACCTTC
D: TRBD1; V: TRBV12-3/TRBV12-4; J: TRBJ1-2; size: -; CDR3: CASSGDSLYGYTF; DNA: TGTGCCAGCAGTGGGGACAGCCTCTATGGCTACACCTTC
D: -; V: TRBV6-4; J: TRBJ2-1; size: -; CDR3: CASSALAISYNEQFF; DNA: TGTGCCAGCAGTGCTTTAGCTATTTCCTACAATGAGCAGTTCTTC
D: -; V: TRBV3-1/TRBV3-2; J: TRBJ2-7; size: -; CDR3: CASSQGGREQYF; DNA: TGTGCCAGCAGCCAAGGGGGGCGCGAGCAGTACTTC
D: -; V: TRBV5-1; J: TRBJ1-2; size: -; CDR3: CASSFGRGNYGYTF; DNA: TGCGCCAGCAGCTTCGGCAGGGGAAACTATGGCTACACCTTC
D: TRBD1; V: TRBV4-1; J: TRBJ2-6; size: -; CDR3: CASSQERTGKGISGANVLTF; DNA: TGCGCCAGCAGCCAAGAAAGGACAGGGAAAGGAATTTCTGGGGCCAACGTCCTGACTTTC
D: TRBD1; V: TRBV5-1; J: TRBJ2-1; size: -; CDR3: CASSLSGQYNEQFF; DNA: TGCGCCAGCAGTCTCTCGGGACAGTACAATGAGCAGTTCTTC
D: TRBD1; V: TRBV20-1; J: TRBJ1-2; size: -; CDR3: CSASPRQGFHGYTF; DNA: TGCAGTGCTAGTCCCAGACAGGGATTCCATGGCTACACCTTC
D: TRBD1; V: TRBV5-8; J: TRBJ2-5; size: -; CDR3: CASSLERGRINRETQYF; DNA: TGTGCCAGCAGCTTGGAGAGGGGGCGAATAAATCGGGAGACCCAGTACTTC
D: -; V: TRBV4-1; J: TRBJ1-2; size: -; CDR3: CASSQDGQVNYGYTF; DNA: TGCGCCAGCAGCCAAGATGGTCAGGTAAACTATGGCTACACCTTC
D: TRBD1; V: TRBV5-1; J: TRBJ2-3; size: -; CDR3: CASSLAVTGQATDTQYF; DNA: TGCGCCAGCAGCTTGGCTGTGACCGGACAGGCCACAGATACGCAGTATTTT
D: TRBD2; V: TRBV11-3; J: TRBJ2-1; size: -; CDR3: CASSFNHLAGAEQFF; DNA: TGTGCCAGCAGCTTCAACCACCTAGCGGGTGCGGAGCAGTTCTTC
D: -; V: TRBV3-1/TRBV3-2; J: TRBJ2-7; size: -; CDR3: CASSPQTGIAEQYF; DNA: TGTGCCAGCAGCCCACAGACAGGAATCGCCGAGCAGTACTTC
D: -; V: TRBV7-9; J: TRBJ2-7; size: -; CDR3: CASTKGGFSYEQYF; DNA: TGTGCCAGCACCAAGGGGGGGTTCTCCTACGAGCAGTACTTC
D: -; V: TRBV3-1/TRBV3-2; J: TRBJ1-1; size: -; CDR3: CASSQVLTSGNTEAFF; DNA: TGTGCCAGCAGCCAAGTTCTCACCTCAGGGAACACTGAAGCTTTCTTT
D: -; V: TRBV5-6; J: TRBJ1-5; size: -; CDR3: CASSLYREQPQHF; DNA: TGTGCCAGCAGCTTGTACCGGGAACAGCCCCAGCATTTT
D: -; V: TRBV6-4; J: TRBJ1-2; size: -; CDR3: CASSDSPTGLYGYTF; DNA: TGTGCCAGCAGTGACTCCCCGACAGGCCTATATGGCTACACCTTC
D: -; V: TRBV4-1; J: TRBJ2-3; size: -; CDR3: CASSQESSGRGPDTQYF; DNA: TGCGCCAGCAGCCAAGAGTCGAGCGGCCGAGGCCCAGATACGCAGTATTTT
D: -; V: TRBV19; J: TRBJ2-5; size: -; CDR3: CASSGSTVGFQETQYF; DNA: TGTGCCAGTAGTGGGAGTACTGTAGGTTTTCAAGAGACCCAGTACTTC
D: TRBD2; V: TRBV15; J: TRBJ2-1; size: -; CDR3: CATSILGGLAEMDSYNEQFF; DNA: TGTGCCACCAGCATACTAGGGGGACTAGCGGAAATGGACTCCTACAATGAGCAGTTCTTC
D: -; V: TRBV7-9; J: TRBJ1-5; size: -; CDR3: CASSAPGDSNQPQHF; DNA: TGTGCCAGCAGCGCCCCAGGGGATAGCAATCAGCCCCAGCATTTT
D: -; V: TRBV5-1; J: TRBJ2-1; size: -; CDR3: CASSEAGQTYNEQFF; DNA: TGCGCCAGCAGCGAGGCGGGACAGACCTACAATGAGCAGTTCTTC
D: -; V: TRBV10-3; J: TRBJ1-2; size: -; CDR3: CAISEGAGYGYTF; DNA: TGTGCCATCAGTGAAGGGGCAGGCTATGGCTACACCTTC
D: TRBD1; V: TRBV2; J: TRBJ1-4; size: few; CDR3: CASRSNRGNNEKLFF; DNA: TGTGCCAGCAGATCCAACAGGGGAAATAATGAAAAACTGTTTTTT
D: TRBD1; V: TRBV7-2; J: TRBJ2-7; size: -; CDR3: CASRPPGQPPYEQYF; DNA: TGTGCCAGCAGGCCCCCGGGACAGCCTCCCTACGAGCAGTACTTC
D: -; V: TRBV11-2; J: TRBJ1-1; size: -; CDR3: CASSNWLSQGHAFF; DNA: TGTGCCAGCAGCAATTGGCTTTCTCAGGGGCACGCTTTCTTT
D: -; V: TRBV15; J: TRBJ2-3; size: -; CDR3: CATSRPGPSTPTDTQYF; DNA: TGTGCCACCAGCAGACCTGGGCCTTCTACCCCCACAGATACGCAGTATTTT
D: TRBD2; V: TRBV5-1; J: TRBJ2-3; size: -; CDR3: CASSLASSGNTQYF; DNA: TGCGCCAGCAGCTTGGCCTCTAGCGGGAATACGCAGTATTTT
D: -; V: TRBV6-5; J: TRBJ1-1; size: -; CDR3: CASREDTEAFF; DNA: TGTGCCAGTAGGGAGGACACTGAAGCTTTCTTT
D: -; V: TRBV5-4; J: TRBJ2-1; size: -; CDR3: CASSRMDDSWVIEQFF; DNA: TGTGCCAGCAGTAGGATGGACGACAGTTGGGTCATTGAGCAGTTCTTC
D: -; V: TRBV11-2; J: TRBJ2-5; size: -; CDR3: CASSLDHSRFATQYF; DNA: TGTGCCAGCAGCTTAGATCATTCCAGGTTTGCGACCCAGTACTTC
D: TRBD2; V: TRBV5-1; J: TRBJ2-2; size: once; CDR3: CASSLRFGGARTGELFF; DNA: TGCGCCAGCAGCTTAAGGTTCGGGGGGGCCCGCACCGGGGAGCTGTTTTTT
D: TRBD1; V: TRBV28; J: TRBJ1-5; size: once; CDR3: CASSSQGSGNQPQHF; DNA: TGTGCCAGCAGTTCACAGGGGAGCGGCAATCAGCCCCAGCATTTT
D: -; V: TRBV2; J: TRBJ1-4; size: -; CDR3: CASSRGARNEKLFF; DNA: TGTGCCAGCAGTCGGGGGGCGAGGAATGAAAAACTGTTTTTT
D: TRBD1; V: TRBV5-4; J: TRBJ2-3; size: -; CDR3: CASSQGQGGDTQYF; DNA: TGTGCCAGCAGCCAGGGACAGGGAGGGGATACGCAGTATTTT
D: -; V: TRBV6-5; J: TRBJ1-2; size: -; CDR3: CASSYSTRGGYTF; DNA: TGTGCCAGCAGTTACTCGACCAGGGGCGGCTACACCTTC
D: TRBD1; V: TRBV30; J: TRBJ1-5; size: -; CDR3: CAWSTGTGNQPQHF; DNA: TGTGCCTGGAGTACCGGGACAGGGAATCAGCCCCAGCATTTT
D: -; V: TRBV19; J: TRBJ2-7; size: -; CDR3: CASGDGVTYEQYF; DNA: TGTGCCAGTGGAGACGGAGTTACCTACGAGCAGTACTTC
D: -; V: TRBV7-9; J: TRBJ1-1; size: few; CDR3: CASSTLTEAFF; DNA: TGTGCCAGCAGCACCCTAACTGAAGCTTTCTTT
D: -; V: TRBV2; J: TRBJ1-1; size: -; CDR3: CASNFQGRGTEAFF; DNA: TGTGCCAGCAATTTCCAGGGGAGGGGCACTGAAGCTTTCTTT
D: -; V: TRBV27; J: TRBJ1-2; size: -; CDR3: CASSLRQNPGYTF; DNA: TGTGCCAGCAGTTTAAGACAAAATCCTGGCTACACCTTC
D: -; V: TRBV11-3; J: TRBJ2-6; size: -; CDR3: CASRSSSGANVLTF; DNA: TGTGCCAGCAGAAGTAGCTCTGGGGCCAACGTCCTGACTTTC
D: TRBD1; V: TRBV19; J: TRBJ2-3; size: -; CDR3: CASTPGGPLGDTQYF; DNA: TGTGCCAGTACCCCAGGGGGACCCCTGGGCGATACGCAGTATTTT
D: -; V: TRBV10-1; J: TRBJ2-3; size: -; CDR3: CASSESRARADTQYF; DNA: TGCGCCAGCAGTGAGTCGCGGGCGAGGGCAGATACGCAGTATTTT
D: -; V: TRBV4-1; J: TRBJ2-3; size: once; CDR3: CASSHDGGPSSTDTQYF; DNA: TGCGCCAGCAGCCACGACGGCGGGCCGTCTAGCACAGATACGCAGTATTTT
D: TRBD1; V: TRBV28; J: TRBJ2-1; size: -; CDR3: CASSRQGARNEQFF; DNA: TGTGCCAGCAGTCGACAGGGGGCGAGGAATGAGCAGTTCTTC
D: TRBD2; V: TRBV7-9; J: TRBJ2-3; size: -; CDR3: CASSSWTSGSTDTQYF; DNA: TGTGCCAGCAGCTCCTGGACTAGCGGGAGCACAGATACGCAGTATTTT
D: -; V: TRBV6-2/TRBV6-3; J: TRBJ2-3; size: few; CDR3: CASSYGRSTDTQYF; DNA: TGTGCCAGCAGTTACGGGAGAAGCACAGATACGCAGTATTTT
D: -; V: TRBV10-3; J: TRBJ2-3; size: -; CDR3: CAISESLAGDTQYF; DNA: TGTGCCATCAGTGAGTCCCTTGCGGGGGATACGCAGTATTTT
D: -; V: TRBV12-3/TRBV12-4; J: TRBJ2-5; size: -; CDR3: CASTRGALETQYF; DNA: TGTGCCAGCACCAGGGGCGCTTTGGAGACCCAGTACTTC
D: TRBD1; V: TRBV5-4; J: TRBJ2-6; size: -; CDR3: CASSLGTGFSGANVLTF; DNA: TGTGCCAGCAGCTTAGGGACAGGGTTCTCTGGGGCCAACGTCCTGACTTTC
D: -; V: TRBV11-2; J: TRBJ2-1; size: -; CDR3: CASHSGASYNEQFF; DNA: TGTGCCAGCCATTCGGGAGCGTCGTACAATGAGCAGTTCTTC